What follows describes a single T cell receptor (beta chain). CDR1 and CDR2 (germline): MNHEY, SVGAGI. The CDR3 spans 16 residues. V gave up 0 bases and J gave up 6 bases; unmatched junction bases: 6. These data originate in a study of blood T cell repertoires in COVID-19. The wider study: Material from acute and convalescent COVID-19 was sourced from the United States, Italy and Spain.

Authors' analysis steps: Cell counts per sample came from amplifying reference gene primers. Assay used: immunoSEQ multiplex PCR; TCRdb lists only in-frame clones, some missing. The DNA was the basis for D and trimming; V, J and clone size are from that table. The sample carries 300,000 to 400,000 clones, 85% to 90% recorded once. Individuals drawn from approximately 26 US areas were roughly 18 to 95 years old. The rearrangement links TRBV6-5 to TRBJ2-7; 12 nucleotides align to TRBD2. This clonotype was sampled from a woman between 25 and 40 years old with acute COVID-19. Sequences were obtained from PBMCs or T cells enriched from blood (not recorded which). DNA of the CDR3: TGTGCCAGCAGTTACTCGAAACTAGCGGGGGGATTCGAGCAGTACTTC. This translates into CASSYSKLAGGFEQYF.